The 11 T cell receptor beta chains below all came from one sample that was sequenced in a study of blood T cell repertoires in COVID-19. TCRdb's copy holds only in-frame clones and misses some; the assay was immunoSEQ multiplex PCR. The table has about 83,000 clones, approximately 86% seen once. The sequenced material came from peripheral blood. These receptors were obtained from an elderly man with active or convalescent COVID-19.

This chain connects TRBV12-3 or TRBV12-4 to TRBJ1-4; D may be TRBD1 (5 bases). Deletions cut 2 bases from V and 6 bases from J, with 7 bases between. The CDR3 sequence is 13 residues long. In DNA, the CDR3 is TGTGCCAGCAGTTTAACGACAGATGAAAAACTGTTTTTT. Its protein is CASSLTTDEKLFF.

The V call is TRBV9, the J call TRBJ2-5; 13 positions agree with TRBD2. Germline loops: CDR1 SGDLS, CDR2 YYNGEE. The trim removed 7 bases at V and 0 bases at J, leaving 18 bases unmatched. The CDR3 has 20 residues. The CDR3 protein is CASGSGPGTSGAWYQETQYF. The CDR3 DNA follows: TGTGCCAGCGGTTCGGGTCCAGGGACTAGCGGGGCGTGGTACCAAGAGACCCAGTACTTC.

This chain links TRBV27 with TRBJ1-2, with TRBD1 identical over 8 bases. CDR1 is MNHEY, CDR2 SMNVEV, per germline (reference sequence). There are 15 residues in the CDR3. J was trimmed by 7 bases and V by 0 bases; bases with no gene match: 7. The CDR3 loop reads CASSLSWDRPSGYTF. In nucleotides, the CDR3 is TGTGCCAGCAGTTTATCATGGGACAGGCCCAGTGGCTACACCTTC.

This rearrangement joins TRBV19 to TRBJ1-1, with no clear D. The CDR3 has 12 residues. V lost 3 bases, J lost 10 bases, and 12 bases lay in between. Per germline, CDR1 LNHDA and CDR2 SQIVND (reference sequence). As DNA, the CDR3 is TGTGCCAGTAGTATTTACGGGGTAGGAGCTTTCTTT. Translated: CASSIYGVGAFF.

The CDR3: CASTRTGGGSPLHF. The CDR3 DNA is TGTGCCAGTACCCGGACAGGGGGAGGTTCACCCCTCCACTTT. The genes are TRBV19 and TRBJ1-6; TRBD1 agrees at 10 bases. Germline V gene data show CDR1 as LNHDA and CDR2 as SQIVND (reference sequence). The CDR3 extends over 14 amino acids. Losses at the gene ends were 7 bases for V and 9 bases for J; bases not matched to a gene: 6.

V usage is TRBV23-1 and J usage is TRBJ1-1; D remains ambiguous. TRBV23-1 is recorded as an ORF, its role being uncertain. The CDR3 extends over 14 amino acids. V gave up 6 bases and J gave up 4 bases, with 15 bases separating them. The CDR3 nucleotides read TGCGCCAGCAGAAAGGGAGATGATAGCACTGAAGCTTTCTTT. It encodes CASRKGDDSTEAFF.

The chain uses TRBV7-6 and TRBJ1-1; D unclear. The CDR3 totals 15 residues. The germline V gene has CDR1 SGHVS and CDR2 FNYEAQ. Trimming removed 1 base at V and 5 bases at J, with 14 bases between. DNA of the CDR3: TGTGCCAGCAGCTTAGGAATTTCCCAGTATACTGAAGCTTTCTTT. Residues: CASSLGISQYTEAFF.

The CDR3 region is CASSNRGRESPLHF. The CDR3 DNA reads TGTGCCAGCAGCAACAGGGGGCGCGAATCACCCCTCCACTTT. This chain links TRBV3-1 (or the pseudogene TRBV3-2) with TRBJ1-6; 9 nucleotides line up with TRBD1. CDR1 and CDR2 (germline): LGHDT, YNNKEL (reference sequence). CDR3 size: 14 residues. The V gene end was trimmed by 5 bases and the J gene end by 10 bases; junction bases not matched to a gene: 6.

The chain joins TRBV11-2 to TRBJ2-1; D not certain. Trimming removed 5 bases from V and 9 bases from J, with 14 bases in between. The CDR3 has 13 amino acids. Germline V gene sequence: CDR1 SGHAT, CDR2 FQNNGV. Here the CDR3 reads CASSPSLLVEQFF. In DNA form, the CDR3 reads TGTGCCAGCAGCCCAAGCCTCTTGGTTGAGCAGTTCTTC.

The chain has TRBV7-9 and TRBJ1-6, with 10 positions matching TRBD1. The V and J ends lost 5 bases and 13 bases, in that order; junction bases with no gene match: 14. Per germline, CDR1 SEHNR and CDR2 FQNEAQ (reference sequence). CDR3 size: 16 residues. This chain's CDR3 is CASSAKGQGSGEPLHF. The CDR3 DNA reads TGTGCCAGCAGCGCAAAGGGACAGGGGAGTGGGGAGCCCCTCCACTTT.

CDR3 region: CASSSIAGSGNTIYF. The CDR3 DNA follows: TGTGCCAGCAGCTCGATCGCGGGCTCTGGAAACACCATATATTTT. This chain uses TRBV3-1 (or the pseudogene TRBV3-2) with TRBJ1-3; D gene uncertain. Trimming left V 5 bases short and J 0 bases short, with 11 bases between. The CDR3 length is 15 residues. Germline V gives CDR1 LGHDT, CDR2 YNNKEL (reference sequence).